This T cell receptor beta chain stems from a study of blood T cell repertoires in COVID-19 (dated by TCRdb to the early 2020s). For the study in its entirety: Samples from collaborators originated in the United States, Italy and Spain and spanned both the acute and convalescent phases of COVID-19. The prospective study material was composed of cDNA or gDNA derived from T cells, B-cell-depleted T cells, or PBMCs. Subjects who had been exposed to COVID-19, were actively infected with it, or had recovered from it provided the deeply sampled blood TCRbeta repertoires that made up the dataset. The repertoires were made available in a free public database intended to serve as a resource for research on the immune response to SARS-CoV-2. The samples were drawn from the first 160 participants of the ongoing ImmuneRACE study and from some 1,300 subjects provided by 6 global collaborators. Nearly every sample came with metadata listing a de-identified subject ID, COVID-19 status, age in years and sex. Where available, HLA class I and class II types were obtained from metadata supplied by the sample provider rather than from assay-based typing.

Notes on this clone: This receptor's antigen is unknown. Base-call qualities are not available, and no considerably larger clone is one nucleotide away.

Whole blood was collected in K2EDTA tubes by collaborating institutions according to the institutions' own protocols. For TCRbeta analysis, collaborator samples were shipped as frozen whole blood, as isolated PBMCs, or as DNA extracted from either sample type. The CDR3 spans 17 residues, from the cysteine through the phenylalanine. CDR3 DNA is the only sequence kept; it has 51 bases, read in frame from the first base. V is cut by 2 bases and J by 0 bases, and the space between the germline ends is 16 bases. From a lookup of the germline V gene, CDR1 and CDR2 are SGHVS and FQNEAQ. The immunoSEQ Assay, a bias-controlled multiplex PCR, was used to amplify TCRbeta CDR3 regions from genomic DNA. The study's processing was this. Nucleated cell counts per sample were estimated from amplification of reference gene primers within the assay. Sequence reads were collapsed and filtered to measure the absolute abundance of every unique TCRbeta CDR3 rearrangement. For each sample, productive Simpson clonality was calculated as the square root of Simpson's diversity index over productive rearrangements. TCRdb took this table from immuneACCESS and kept in-frame rearrangements with V and J called. Such tables lack part of the clones; where checked against another copy, unresolved V genes explain under half of the gap, and the rest is unexplained. V and J calls and clone size follow that table, whereas D and trimming were derived from the DNA. The sample table contains about 94,000 clones; only one count was recorded for around 87% of them. Under 8% of the sample is held by the ten biggest clonotypes.

The full study reports these points: The amount of clinical and demographic metadata varied by source and participant and was provided uncurated.

This receptor chain uses TRBV7-8 and TRBJ1-1; TRBD1 could be the D gene, as 6 bases match. The sequenced material came from peripheral blood. The receptor was derived from a human donor with acute or convalescent COVID-19. The donor label of this sample is uncertain. The CDR3 in this case is CASSLLGTGTLNTEAFF. The bases read TGTGCCAGCAGCTTACTGGGAACCGGGACATTGAACACTGAAGCTTTCTTT.